This TCR beta chain was sequenced for a study of Ad26.COV2.S vaccination and SARS-CoV-2 variants. Study as a whole: Dosing was one shot or two shots 56 days apart.

TCRdb's table, derived via immunoSEQ multiplex PCR, lists solely in-frame clones and lacks some. The repertoire holds hundreds of thousands of clones, with 70% to 90% as singletons. V gave up 2 bases and J gave up 6 bases, with 13 bases separating them. The CDR3 consists of 14 residues. CDR1 is SGHAT, CDR2 FQNNGV, per germline. Treatment specified: roughly 20 received Ad26.COV2.S at low or high dose, single or two shots; about 5 received placebo; per-sample allocation not given. At day 63 after the first vaccine or placebo injection, samples were drawn. The sample here was peripheral blood, taken in a trial of Ad26.COV2.S vaccine versus placebo. This chain uses TRBV11-2 with TRBJ1-2; D is uncertain. The TCR originated in a person aged 18 to 65 who received the Ad26.COV2.S COVID-19 vaccine or a placebo. The CDR3, as DNA: TGTGCCAGCAGCTTAAGCGGGCCCCCTGATGGCTACACCTTC. Amino acid sequence: CASSLSGPPDGYTF.